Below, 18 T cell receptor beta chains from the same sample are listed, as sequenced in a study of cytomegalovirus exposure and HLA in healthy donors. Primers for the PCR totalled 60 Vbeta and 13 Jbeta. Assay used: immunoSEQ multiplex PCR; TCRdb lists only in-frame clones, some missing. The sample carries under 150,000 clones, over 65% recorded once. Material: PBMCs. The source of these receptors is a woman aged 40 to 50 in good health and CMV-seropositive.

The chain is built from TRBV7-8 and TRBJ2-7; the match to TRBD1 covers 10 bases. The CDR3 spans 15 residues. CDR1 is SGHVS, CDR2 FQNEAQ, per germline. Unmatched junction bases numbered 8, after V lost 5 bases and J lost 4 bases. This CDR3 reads CASSTPDRGLYEQYF. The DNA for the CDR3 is TGTGCCAGCAGCACACCAGACAGGGGGCTTTACGAGCAGTACTTC.

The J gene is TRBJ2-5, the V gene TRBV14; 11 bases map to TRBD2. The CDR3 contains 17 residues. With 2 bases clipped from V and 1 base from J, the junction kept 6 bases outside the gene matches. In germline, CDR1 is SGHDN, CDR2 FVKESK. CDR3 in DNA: TGTGCCAGCAGCCAACTCAAGGGACTAGCGGTCCAAGAGACCCAGTACTTC. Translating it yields CASSQLKGLAVQETQYF. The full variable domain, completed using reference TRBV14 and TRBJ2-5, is EAGVTQFPSHSVIEKGQTVTLRCDPISGHDNLYWYRRVMGKEIKFLLHFVKESKQDESGMPNNRFLAERTGGTYSTLKVQPAELEDSGVYFCASSQLKGLAVQETQYFGPGTRLLVL.

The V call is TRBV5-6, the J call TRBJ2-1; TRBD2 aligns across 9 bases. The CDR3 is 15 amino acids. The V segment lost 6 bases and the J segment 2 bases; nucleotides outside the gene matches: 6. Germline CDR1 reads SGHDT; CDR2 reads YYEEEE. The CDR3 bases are TGTGCCAGCAACAGGGGACTAGCCCCCTACAATGAGCAGTTCTTC. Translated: CASNRGLAPYNEQFF.

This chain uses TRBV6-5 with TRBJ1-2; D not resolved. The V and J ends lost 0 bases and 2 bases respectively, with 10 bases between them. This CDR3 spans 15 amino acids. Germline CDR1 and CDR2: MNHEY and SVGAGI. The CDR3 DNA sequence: TGTGCCAGCAGTTACTCCCCCGATGGCAACTATGGCTACACCTTC. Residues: CASSYSPDGNYGYTF.

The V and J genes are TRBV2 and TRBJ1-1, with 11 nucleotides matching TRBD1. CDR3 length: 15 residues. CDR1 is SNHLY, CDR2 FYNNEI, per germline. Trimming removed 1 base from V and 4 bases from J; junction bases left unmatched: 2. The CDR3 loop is CASSEVGTGGTEAFF. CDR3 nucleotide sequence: TGTGCCAGCAGTGAAGTAGGGACAGGGGGCACTGAAGCTTTCTTT.

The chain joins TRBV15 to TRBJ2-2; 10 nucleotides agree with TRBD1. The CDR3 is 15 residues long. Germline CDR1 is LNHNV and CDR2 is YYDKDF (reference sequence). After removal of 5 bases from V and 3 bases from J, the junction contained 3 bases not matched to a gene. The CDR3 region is CATSGTGDYTGELFF. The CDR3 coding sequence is TGTGCCACCAGCGGGACAGGGGACTACACCGGGGAGCTGTTTTTT.

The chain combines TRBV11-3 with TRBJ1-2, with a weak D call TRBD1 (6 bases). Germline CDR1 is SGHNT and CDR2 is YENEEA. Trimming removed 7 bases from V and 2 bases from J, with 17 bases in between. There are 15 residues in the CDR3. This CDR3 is CASTTGYLPNYGYTF. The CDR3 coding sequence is TGTGCCAGCACCACAGGGTATCTTCCCAACTATGGCTACACCTTC.

CDR3 bases: TGTGCCAGCAGCTACGCCGGGACGAACACCGGGGAGCTGTTTTTT. Protein product: CASSYAGTNTGELFF. The chain is built from TRBV6-1 and TRBJ2-2, with TRBD2 as a possible D gene (5 bases). Trimming shortened V by 6 bases and J by 0 bases, and 11 bases separated the two germline ends. Per germline, CDR1 MNHNS and CDR2 SASEGT. The CDR3 is made up of 15 amino acids.

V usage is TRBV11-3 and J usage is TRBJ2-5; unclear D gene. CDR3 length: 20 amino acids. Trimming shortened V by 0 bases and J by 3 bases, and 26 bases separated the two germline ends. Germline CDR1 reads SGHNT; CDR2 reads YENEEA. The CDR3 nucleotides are TGTGCCAGCAGCTTAGACCTACCGATTGGGCCATCCTGGTGGAAAGAGACCCAGTACTTC. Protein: CASSLDLPIGPSWWKETQYF.

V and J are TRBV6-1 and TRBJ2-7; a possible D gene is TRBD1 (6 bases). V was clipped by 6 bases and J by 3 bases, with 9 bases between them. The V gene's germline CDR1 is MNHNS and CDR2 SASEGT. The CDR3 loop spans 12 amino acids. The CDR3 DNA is TGTGCCAGCAGAGGGGGAATCTACGAGCAGTACTTC. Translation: CASRGGIYEQYF.

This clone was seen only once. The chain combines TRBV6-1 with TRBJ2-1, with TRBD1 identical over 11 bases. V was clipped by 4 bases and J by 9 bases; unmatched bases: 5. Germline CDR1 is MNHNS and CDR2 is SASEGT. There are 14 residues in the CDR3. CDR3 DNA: TGTGCCAGCAGTGGGGGACAGGGGGGGGGTGAGCAGTTCTTC. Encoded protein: CASSGGQGGGEQFF.

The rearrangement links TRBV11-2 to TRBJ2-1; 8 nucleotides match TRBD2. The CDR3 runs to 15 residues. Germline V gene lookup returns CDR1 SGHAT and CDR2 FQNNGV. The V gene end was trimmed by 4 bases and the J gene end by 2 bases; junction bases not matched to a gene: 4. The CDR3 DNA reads TGTGCCAGCAGCTGGTCTAGCGGGCCCTACAATGAGCAGTTCTTC. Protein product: CASSWSSGPYNEQFF.

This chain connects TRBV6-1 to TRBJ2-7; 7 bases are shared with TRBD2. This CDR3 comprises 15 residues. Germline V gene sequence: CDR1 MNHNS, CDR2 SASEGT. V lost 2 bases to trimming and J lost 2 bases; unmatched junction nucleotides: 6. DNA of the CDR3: TGTGCCAGCAGTGAAACGGGACTACGGACCTACGAGCAGTACTTC. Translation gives CASSETGLRTYEQYF.

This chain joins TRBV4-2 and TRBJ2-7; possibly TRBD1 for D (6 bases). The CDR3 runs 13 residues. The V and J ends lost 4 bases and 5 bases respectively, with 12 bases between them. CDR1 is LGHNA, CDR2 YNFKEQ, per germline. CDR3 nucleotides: TGTGCCAGCAGCCCAGGGGAGATGGACGAGCAGTACTTC. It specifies CASSPGEMDEQYF.

The CDR3: CASSAGYSYEQYF. CDR3 DNA: TGTGCCAGCAGCGCGGGGTACTCCTACGAGCAGTACTTC. The chain joins TRBV7-6 to TRBJ2-5; D perhaps matches TRBD2 (6 bases). The assigned J gene may be wrong: the sequence end matches TRBJ2-7 better. Germline V gene sequence: CDR1 SGHVS, CDR2 FNYEAQ. The CDR3 is 13 residues long.

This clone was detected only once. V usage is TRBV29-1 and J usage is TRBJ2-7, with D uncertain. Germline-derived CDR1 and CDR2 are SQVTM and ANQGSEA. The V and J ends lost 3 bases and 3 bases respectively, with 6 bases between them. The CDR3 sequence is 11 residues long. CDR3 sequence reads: CSVEGSYEQYF. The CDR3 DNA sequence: TGCAGCGTTGAGGGCAGCTACGAGCAGTACTTC.

The CDR3 sequence: CASSLGALGAWEEKLFF. Here the CDR3 DNA reads TGTGCCAGCAGCTTAGGGGCGTTGGGGGCGTGGGAGGAAAAACTGTTTTTT. The chain uses TRBV11-2 and TRBJ1-4; tentatively, D is TRBD1 (6 bases). V lost 1 base and J lost 8, with 20 bases in between. The CDR3 is made up of 17 amino acids. Germline values: CDR1 SGHAT, CDR2 FQNNGV.

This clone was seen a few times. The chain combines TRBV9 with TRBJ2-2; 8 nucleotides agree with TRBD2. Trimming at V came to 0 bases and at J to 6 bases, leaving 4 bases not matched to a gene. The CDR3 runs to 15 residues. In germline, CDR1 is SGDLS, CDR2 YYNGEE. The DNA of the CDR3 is TGTGCCAGCAGCGTAGCCGGGAGGGACTCCGGGGAGCTGTTTTTT. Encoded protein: CASSVAGRDSGELFF. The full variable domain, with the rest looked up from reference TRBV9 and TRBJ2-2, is DSGVTQTPKHLITATGQRVTLRCSPRSGDLSVYWYQQSLDQGLQFLIQYYNGEERAKGNILERFSAQQFPDLHSELNLSSLELGDSALYFCASSVAGRDSGELFFGEGSRLTVL.